These T cell receptor beta chains were read from a single sample in a study of T cell responses to AZD1222 COVID-19 vaccine. The repertoire was sequenced with immunoSEQ multiplex PCR; TCRdb's copy has only in-frame clones and lacks some. The sample holds some 110,000 clones, roughly 86% seen once. The sequences come from peripheral blood, collected 28 days after the second dose of the MenACWY control vaccine. The source of these receptors is an adult who received the MenACWY meningococcal vaccine as a control. The conserved cysteine and the conserved F or W are not part of the CDR3 here. Not every row has a clone size; where given, it reads once, few, many or a size class.

TRBJ1-4 | . | TRBV3-1/TRBV3-2 | ASSGPGTANEKLF
TRBJ2-3 | . | TRBV5-4 | ASSLPSGGITDTQY
TRBJ1-1 | . | TRBV5-1 | ASSLGMEGSAF
TRBJ1-6 | few | TRBV28 | ASSLEVTATNSPLH
TRBJ1-2 | . | TRBV18 | ASSPPQGGYT
TRBJ1-3 | . | TRBV30 | AWMGVGNTIY
TRBJ1-3 | . | TRBV29-1 | SVVGGSGNTIY
TRBJ1-4 | . | TRBV7-9 | ASRAGTVNEKLF
TRBJ1-2 | . | TRBV18 | ASSPSAGLKAYGYT
TRBJ1-6 | . | TRBV7-3 | ASSPDRDFSNSPLH
TRBJ1-2 | . | TRBV3-1/TRBV3-2 | ASSHRRGYGYT
TRBJ2-7 | . | TRBV11-2 | ASSFYPPVPPVYEQY
TRBJ1-1 | . | TRBV27 | ASRVRTGGEGNTEAF
TRBJ2-2 | . | TRBV5-1 | ASSLEAAGELF
TRBJ2-7 | few | TRBV10-2 | ASTSGGEQY
TRBJ1-5 | . | TRBV5-5 | ASSLTGPNQPQH
TRBJ2-5 | once | TRBV7-8 | ASSPRTGGQETQY
TRBJ1-5 | few | TRBV6-2/TRBV6-3 | ASSPWEAGQGNQPQH
TRBJ1-4 | . | TRBV9 | ASSARTGRNEKLF
TRBJ2-3 | . | TRBV3-1/TRBV3-2 | ASSQASGGIKDTQY
TRBJ1-3 | once | TRBV10-3 | AISLEGGNTIY
TRBJ2-7 | . | TRBV4-2 | ASKVRLGITYEQY
TRBJ2-4 | . | TRBV5-4 | ASSFGQPKNIQY
TRBJ1-2 | . | TRBV5-1 | ASSLGEGNDYT
TRBJ2-7 | . | TRBV12-5 | ASGLDGDEQY
TRBJ1-1 | . | TRBV7-2 | ASSLGGPTEAF
TRBJ1-1 | . | TRBV14 | ASSQEPRAGRVAEAF
TRBJ1-4 | . | TRBV19 | ASSPDRDREKLF
TRBJ2-1 | once | TRBV19 | ASSMRRSYNEQF
TRBJ2-7 | once | TRBV28 | ASSLGRGISYEQY
TRBJ2-1 | . | TRBV4-3 | ASSHDPRSAEQF
TRBJ1-2 | . | TRBV7-9 | ASSLAREGGYT
TRBJ1-6 | . | TRBV12-3/TRBV12-4 | ASRRSYNSPLH
TRBJ1-1 | . | TRBV6-6 | ASRTGEGSNTEAF
TRBJ2-3 | . | TRBV7-2 | ASRRAGTSGGTDTQY
TRBJ1-6 | . | TRBV30 | ALTGQGNSPLH
TRBJ1-2 | once | TRBV3-1/TRBV3-2 | ASTTGGTYGYT
TRBJ1-5 | once | TRBV19 | ASSWDTPNQPQH